These 18 T cell receptor beta chains share one sample of origin, sequenced in a study of blood T cell repertoires in COVID-19. Generated by immunoSEQ multiplex PCR, the TCRdb table keeps only in-frame clones and is missing some. The sample lists almost 95,000 clones; roughly 70% were seen once. The sample consisted of peripheral blood. The receptor source for this set is a woman aged 60-70 years in a cohort sampled during active or convalescent COVID-19.

This sequence joins TRBV19 and TRBJ2-5; possible D gene TRBD1, 5 bases. Germline loops: CDR1 LNHDA, CDR2 SQIVND (reference sequence). This CDR3 contains 15 residues. Trimming removed 0 bases from V and 2 bases from J, with 10 bases in between. The CDR3 nucleotides read TGTGCCAGTAGTATAGATTTACACAGGCAAGAGACCCAGTACTTC. Translation: CASSIDLHRQETQYF. The full variable domain, rest sourced from reference TRBV19 and TRBJ2-5, is DGGITQSPKYLFRKEGQNVTLSCEQNLNHDAMYWYRQDPGQGLRLIYYSQIVNDFQKGDIAEGYSVSREKKESFPLTVTSAQKNPTAFYLCASSIDLHRQETQYFGPGTRLLVL.

The gene calls are TRBV11-3 and TRBJ2-7; 9 nucleotides align to TRBD1. The CDR3 has 15 amino acids. CDR1 and CDR2 from the germline V gene are SGHNT and YENEEA. With 5 bases clipped from V and 4 bases from J, the junction kept 9 bases outside the gene matches. CDR3 in amino acids: CASSAGQGTGYEQYF. DNA of the CDR3: TGTGCCAGCAGCGCCGGACAGGGGACGGGATACGAGCAGTACTTC.

The V and J genes are TRBV5-1 and TRBJ1-4, with TRBD1 identical over 7 bases. The germline CDR1 and CDR2 sequences are SGHRS and YFSETQ. The CDR3 has 14 residues. V shed 3 bases and J 5 bases; nucleotides not matched to a gene: 4. CDR3 sequence: CASSSGDSNEKLFF. The CDR3 DNA is TGCGCCAGCAGCTCGGGGGACAGCAATGAAAAACTGTTTTTT.

The chain employs TRBV18 and TRBJ1-2; no clear D gene. The V and J ends lost 3 bases and 5 bases respectively, with 16 bases between them. CDR3 length: 15 amino acids. Germline lookup yields CDR1 KGHSH and CDR2 LQKENI. This chain's CDR3 is CASSPLSRREYGYTF. CDR3 DNA: TGTGCCAGCTCACCCTTATCCAGACGGGAGTATGGCTACACCTTC.

This clone was seen more than once but under ten times. As DNA, the CDR3 is TGTGCCAGCAGCCACGCTTGGGACAGGATTAATTCACCCCTCCACTTT. Translating it yields CASSHAWDRINSPLHF. V and J are TRBV4-2 and TRBJ1-6; TRBD1 matches 8 bases. V was clipped by 3 bases and J by 6 bases; unmatched bases: 7. CDR3 length: 16 residues. Germline CDR1 LGHNA, CDR2 YNFKEQ.

The chain is built from TRBV2 and TRBJ1-6, with a weak D call TRBD1 (6 bases). CDR3 length equals 14 residues. The V gene's germline CDR1 is SNHLY and CDR2 FYNNEI. The V and J ends lost 11 bases and 2 bases respectively, with 13 bases between them. The CDR3 DNA follows: TGTGCCGGCGGGGGGGGGCCCTATAATTCACCCCTCCACTTT. Translated: CAGGGGPYNSPLHF.

The chain has TRBV9 and TRBJ2-7; TRBD1 matches 10 bases. The length of the CDR3 is 16 residues. Germline V gives CDR1 SGDLS, CDR2 YYNGEE. V was pared by 3 bases and J by 7 bases, with 13 bases of the junction left unmatched. In nucleotides, the CDR3 is TGTGCCAGCAGCGCCGGGGTGGGGACAGGGGCGCGAGAGCAGTACTTC. Its protein product is CASSAGVGTGAREQYF.

This chain connects TRBV19 to TRBJ1-1; tentative D call: TRBD1 (6 bases). The CDR3 runs to 13 residues. Germline V CDR1 and CDR2: LNHDA, SQIVND (reference sequence). The germline V and J ends were trimmed by 6 bases and 0 bases, with 8 bases remaining between them. CDR3 loop: CASSQGLNTEAFF. The CDR3 bases are TGTGCCAGTAGCCAGGGGTTGAACACTGAAGCTTTCTTT.

The table lists this clone with a few counts. The CDR3 bases are TGTGCCAGCAGTTACCCGCCCGGCGAGCAGTACTTC. This encodes CASSYPPGEQYF. The chain has TRBV6-5 and TRBJ2-7; D gene unclear. Deletions cut 2 bases from V and 6 bases from J, with 8 bases between. The length of the CDR3 is 12 residues. Germline CDR1 MNHEY, CDR2 SVGAGI.

Only a few counts were recorded for this clone. The genes are TRBV2 and TRBJ1-5; TRBD1 agrees at 10 bases. The V segment lost 5 bases and the J segment 5 bases; nucleotides outside the gene matches: 6. Germline V lookup: CDR1 SNHLY, CDR2 FYNNEI. CDR3 length: 15 amino acids. This CDR3 is CASSRQGARDQPQHF. The CDR3 bases are TGTGCCAGCAGTCGACAGGGGGCGAGGGATCAGCCCCAGCATTTT.

This clone was observed a handful of times. Additional DNA sequences in this sample encode the identical CDR3. The chain couples TRBV9 to TRBJ2-7; TRBD2 is a possible D gene (7 bases). From germline, CDR1 is SGDLS and CDR2 YYNGEE. Trimming pared 0 bases from V and 1 base from J, leaving 11 bases between. The CDR3 covers 15 residues. CDR3 DNA sequence: TGTGCCAGCAGCGTAGCGGGGGGCGGTTCCTACGAGCAGTACTTC. It encodes CASSVAGGGSYEQYF. The whole variable domain, filled in from reference TRBV9 and TRBJ2-7, reads DSGVTQTPKHLITATGQRVTLRCSPRSGDLSVYWYQQSLDQGLQFLIQYYNGEERAKGNILERFSAQQFPDLHSELNLSSLELGDSALYFCASSVAGGGSYEQYFGPGTRLTVT.

The V and J genes are TRBV4-2 and TRBJ2-1; TRBD2 matches 12 bases. Germline V CDR1 and CDR2: LGHNA, YNFKEQ. V lost 4 bases to trimming and J lost 8 bases; unmatched junction nucleotides: 6. This CDR3 spans 15 amino acids. DNA of the CDR3: TGTGCCAGCAGCCTCAGGACTAGCGGGGTCTATGAGCAGTTCTTC. Its protein is CASSLRTSGVYEQFF.

This chain links TRBV19 with TRBJ1-1; no reliable D call. Trimming stripped 7 bases from V and 1 base from J, with 10 bases between. The CDR3 length is 13 residues. The germline V gene has CDR1 LNHDA and CDR2 SQIVND (reference sequence). The CDR3 protein is CASKPRPNTEAFF. CDR3 bases: TGTGCCAGTAAGCCGCGGCCGAACACTGAAGCTTTCTTT. Supplemented by reference TRBV19 and TRBJ1-1, the full variable domain reads DGGITQSPKYLFRKEGQNVTLSCEQNLNHDAMYWYRQDPGQGLRLIYYSQIVNDFQKGDIAEGYSVSREKKESFPLTVTSAQKNPTAFYLCASKPRPNTEAFFGQGTRLTVV.

The CDR3 DNA is TGCGCCAGCAGCCCAACCCATCCGAGTATCTACGAGCAGTACTTC. The encoded protein is CASSPTHPSIYEQYF. The chain combines TRBV4-3 with TRBJ2-7; D is ambiguous. CDR1 and CDR2 from the germline V gene are LGHNA and YSLEER. Trimming stripped 4 bases from V and 3 bases from J, with 16 bases between. The CDR3 consists of 15 residues.

This clone has a handful of counts. This chain links TRBV4-1 with TRBJ1-3; D is unclear. V was clipped by 0 bases and J by 2 bases, with 8 bases between them. The CDR3 spans 15 residues. CDR1 MGHRA and CDR2 YSYEKL come from the germline V gene. The CDR3 nucleotides are TGCGCCAGCAGCCAAGATGGGCAGCCTGGAAACACCATATATTTT. Amino acids: CASSQDGQPGNTIYF.

The CDR3 protein is CASSLGGSLGNTIYF. The CDR3, as DNA: TGTGCCAGCAGCTTAGGCGGGAGCCTCGGAAACACCATATATTTT. J is TRBJ1-3 and V is TRBV11-2; D not certain. The CDR3 extends over 15 amino acids. Per germline, CDR1 SGHAT and CDR2 FQNNGV. V lost 1 base and J 4 bases, leaving 11 bases between the germline ends.

J is TRBJ1-2 and V is TRBV5-4; unclear D gene. The germline CDR1 and CDR2 sequences are SGHNT and YYREEE (reference sequence). This CDR3 is built from 12 residues. V shed 2 bases and J shed 7 bases, with 9 bases lying between them. CDR3 in amino acids: CASSFERTGYTF. CDR3 nucleotide sequence: TGTGCCAGCAGCTTCGAGCGGACTGGCTACACCTTC.

As DNA, the CDR3 is TGTGCCAGCAGCCCACAGACAGGGGGTACCTACAATGAGCAGTTCTTC. This sequence encodes CASSPQTGGTYNEQFF. The chain has TRBV7-9 and TRBJ2-1, with 9 bases that match TRBD1. The CDR3 totals 16 residues. Trimming took 5 bases from V and 2 from J; bases not matched to a gene: 7. CDR1 and CDR2 (germline): SEHNR, FQNEAQ (reference sequence). Full variable domain (rest looked up from reference TRBV7-9 and TRBJ2-1): DTGVSQNPRHKITKRGQNVTFRCDPISEHNRLYWYRQTLGQGPEFLTYFQNEAQLEKSRLLSDRFSAERPKGSFSTLEIQRTEQGDSAMYLCASSPQTGGTYNEQFFGPGTRLTVL.